This T cell receptor beta chain was retrieved from a study of memory CD4+ T cells and cytomegalovirus serostatus. Some clones are missing from TCRdb's copy, which holds only in-frame ones; the method was immunoSEQ multiplex PCR. The profile shows approximately 53,000 clones, 70% to 85% of them singletons. The CDR3 runs 15 residues. Germline CDR1 is SGHRS and CDR2 is YFSETQ. V lost 2 bases, J lost 3 bases, and 6 bases stayed unmatched. Single viable CD3+CD4+CD8-CD45RO+ cells were sorted as the memory CD4+ T cells. The chain uses TRBV5-1 and TRBJ2-3, with 7 bases aligning to TRBD1. Input material: memory CD4+ T cells from blood. The origin of this receptor is an adult in good health and CMV-seronegative. CDR3 in DNA: TGCGCCAGCAGCTTCCTACAGGGGTTGACAGATACGCAGTATTTT. Translation gives CASSFLQGLTDTQYF. The whole variable domain, filled in from reference TRBV5-1 and TRBJ2-3, reads KAGVTQTPRYLIKTRGQQVTLSCSPISGHRSVSWYQQTPGQGLQFLFEYFSETQRNKGNFPGRFSGRQFSNSRSEMNVSTLELGDSALYLCASSFLQGLTDTQYFGPGTRLTVL.